This T cell receptor (beta chain) derives from a study of blood T cell repertoires in COVID-19. At the level of the study: Acute and convalescent COVID-19 samples came from the United States, Italy and Spain. The analysed material was cDNA or gDNA that came from T cells, B-cell-depleted T cells, or PBMCs.

This clone showed up just once. In the study's own analysis: Reference gene primers were amplified, and this amplification served to estimate nucleated cell counts. The protocol was immunoSEQ multiplex PCR, while the TCRdb copy is restricted to in-frame clones and leaves out a portion. V, J and clone size are those of that table, while D and trimming were read from the DNA. The profile shows about 78,000 clones, about 89% of them singletons. Trimming cost V 4 bases and J 7 bases, with 12 bases left between them. The CDR3 length is 13 residues. Looked up from germline, CDR1 is SGHKS and CDR2 is YYEKEE (reference sequence).

The sequenced sample consisted of peripheral blood. The clonotype originates from a woman aged 60-75 years with acute or convalescent COVID-19. This chain joins TRBV5-5 and TRBJ1-5; D call uncertain. The CDR3 sequence: CASSDHGEQPQHF. The CDR3 DNA reads TGTGCCAGCAGCGATCATGGGGAGCAGCCCCAGCATTTT.